Each of the 20 T cell receptor beta chains below was sequenced from the same sample in a study of blood T cell repertoires in COVID-19. Only in-frame clones appear in the TCRdb table, and some are missing; sequencing was by immunoSEQ multiplex PCR. This table holds under 300,000 clones, roughly 84% found once. The sequenced sample was PBMCs or T cells enriched from blood (not recorded which). The receptors originated from a woman in her forties or fifties who had been exposed to COVID-19.

The chain combines TRBV27 with TRBJ1-1; tentative D call: TRBD1 (5 bases). V lost 3 bases, J lost 8 bases, and 13 bases lay in between. The CDR3 runs to 13 residues. CDR1 is MNHEY and CDR2 is SMNVEV in the germline V gene (reference sequence). The CDR3 loop reads CASSFTAAGEAFF. As DNA, the CDR3 is TGTGCCAGCAGTTTCACCGCGGCAGGGGAAGCTTTCTTT.

Written as DNA, the CDR3 is TGCGCCAGCAGCTTAGACATAGGCTATGGCTACACCTTC. This gives the protein CASSLDIGYGYTF. The rearrangement joins TRBV5-1 to TRBJ1-2; no firm D call. V lost 2 bases to trimming and J lost 4 bases, with 9 bases between them. CDR1 and CDR2 from the germline V gene are SGHRS and YFSETQ. The CDR3 is 13 amino acids. Looking up the rest from reference TRBV5-1 and TRBJ1-2 gives the full variable domain: KAGVTQTPRYLIKTRGQQVTLSCSPISGHRSVSWYQQTPGQGLQFLFEYFSETQRNKGNFPGRFSGRQFSNSRSEMNVSTLELGDSALYLCASSLDIGYGYTFGSGTRLTVV.

The J gene is TRBJ1-5, the V gene TRBV19; tentative D call: TRBD1 (5 bases). The germline gives CDR1 LNHDA, CDR2 SQIVND (reference sequence). The CDR3 is 15 residues long. V lost 5 bases and J lost 7, with 18 bases in between. The CDR3, as DNA: TGTGCCAGTAGTCTCGGGACGGGGGATGGACAGCCCCAGCATTTT. It encodes CASSLGTGDGQPQHF.

The chain joins TRBV10-3 to TRBJ1-3; D possibly corresponds to TRBD1 (5 bases). Trimming removed 6 bases from V and 0 bases from J, with 9 bases in between. This CDR3 has 14 amino acids. The germline V gene has CDR1 ENHRY and CDR2 SYGVKD. This CDR3 is CAIRMTVSGNTIYF. The DNA of the CDR3 is TGTGCCATCAGGATGACAGTCTCTGGAAACACCATATATTTT.

CDR3 coding DNA: TGTGCCAGCAGTGAATACCCAGGGGGGCCCCAGCATTTT. Protein: CASSEYPGGPQHF. The rearrangement links TRBV25-1 to TRBJ1-5, with TRBD1 matching over 7 bases. Trimming removed 0 bases from V and 9 bases from J; junction bases left unmatched: 2. Looked up from germline, CDR1 is MGHDK and CDR2 is SYGVNS. The CDR3 loop spans 13 amino acids.

V is TRBV7-9 and J is TRBJ1-1; D might be TRBD1 (5 bases). CDR3 length: 15 residues. Trimming shortened V by 2 bases and J by 1 base, and 11 bases separated the two germline ends. Germline loops: CDR1 SEHNR, CDR2 FQNEAQ (reference sequence). Here the CDR3 DNA reads TGTGCCAGCAGCTTATTGGCAGGGCCGAACACTGAAGCTTTCTTT. Amino acid sequence: CASSLLAGPNTEAFF.

The chain links TRBV24-1 to TRBJ2-3; D unresolved. Per germline, CDR1 KGHDR and CDR2 SFDVKD. V lost 5 bases and J lost 0, with 11 bases in between. The length of the CDR3 is 15 residues. CDR3 sequence: CATSAERSSTDTQYF. CDR3 DNA: TGTGCCACCAGTGCCGAGAGGAGTAGCACAGATACGCAGTATTTT.

The rearrangement joins TRBV19 to TRBJ2-7; weak D call: TRBD1 (6 bases). Per the germline V gene, CDR1 is LNHDA and CDR2 is SQIVND (reference sequence). This CDR3 is built from 15 residues. V lost 2 bases and J lost 3, with 14 bases in between. Here the CDR3 reads CASSISGAGDYEQYF. For the CDR3, the DNA is TGTGCCAGTAGTATATCAGGGGCCGGAGACTACGAGCAGTACTTC.

This clone was observed a single time. The rearrangement joins TRBV2 to TRBJ2-7; possible D gene TRBD1, 5 bases. The CDR3 sequence is 15 residues long. The germline V and J ends were trimmed by 7 bases and 2 bases, with 18 bases remaining between them. CDR1 is SNHLY and CDR2 is FYNNEI in the germline V gene. The CDR3 reads CASTRNTGPTYEQYF. The CDR3 DNA is TGTGCCAGCACGCGGAATACAGGCCCGACCTACGAGCAGTACTTC.

V gene TRBV11-2 combines with J gene TRBJ2-3; tentative D call: TRBD1 (7 bases). The CDR3 is 16 residues long. Germline lookup yields CDR1 SGHAT and CDR2 FQNNGV. V was shortened by 5 bases and J by 5 bases, with 20 bases between the two germline ends. The CDR3 loop reads CASSHRGRPREDTQYF. In DNA form, the CDR3 reads TGTGCCAGCAGCCACAGGGGCAGGCCGCGGGAAGATACGCAGTATTTT.

The rearrangement links TRBV19 to TRBJ1-1, with D unclear. CDR1 and CDR2 from the germline V gene are LNHDA and SQIVND (reference sequence). This CDR3 is built from 13 residues. With 5 bases removed from V and 1 base from J, the gap between germline ends came to 8 bases. The DNA for the CDR3 is TGTGCCAGTAGTTCTGGCGGGAACACTGAAGCTTTCTTT. This translates into CASSSGGNTEAFF.

The chain carries TRBV7-8 and TRBJ1-5; 9 positions match TRBD1. Germline CDR1 is SGHVS and CDR2 is FQNEAQ. V lost 6 bases and J lost 4; bases outside the gene matches: 10. There are 16 residues in the CDR3. The CDR3 sequence: CASSLSRGQGNQPQHF. The CDR3 region has the DNA TGTGCCAGCAGTCTTAGCAGGGGACAGGGAAATCAGCCCCAGCATTTT. The variable domain in full, with the rest retrieved from reference TRBV7-8 and TRBJ1-5, is GAGVSQSPRYKVAKRGQDVALRCDPISGHVSLFWYQQALGQGPEFLTYFQNEAQLDKSGLPSDRFFAERPEGSVSTLKIQRTQQEDSAVYLCASSLSRGQGNQPQHFGDGTRLSIL.

This chain connects TRBV7-2 to TRBJ1-3; TRBD1 matches 8 bases. CDR1 is SGHTA, CDR2 FQGNSA, per germline. The CDR3 totals 15 residues. V lost 4 bases and J lost 7; bases outside the gene matches: 9. The CDR3 here is CASSYGAGGSNTIYF. The CDR3 bases are TGTGCCAGCAGCTACGGAGCAGGGGGCTCCAACACCATATATTTT.

V gene TRBV7-9 combines with J gene TRBJ1-2; 10 bases agree with TRBD1. The germline CDR1 and CDR2 sequences are SEHNR and FQNEAQ (reference sequence). The trim removed 5 bases at V and 8 bases at J, leaving 11 bases unmatched. This CDR3 is 15 amino acids long. This chain's CDR3 is CASSPPGQGKVGYTF. The CDR3 DNA sequence: TGTGCCAGCAGCCCCCCGGGACAGGGGAAAGTAGGCTACACCTTC.

As DNA, the CDR3 is TGTGCCAGCAGTCGGCCTCAGGGGAATTGGTTTGGCTACACCTTC. Amino acid sequence: CASSRPQGNWFGYTF. The rearrangement links TRBV6-2 or TRBV6-3 to TRBJ1-2; TRBD1 might be the D (6 bases). There are 15 residues in the CDR3. Per the germline V gene, CDR1 is MNHEY and CDR2 is SVGEGT. The V end lost 5 bases, the J end lost 7 bases, and 20 bases lay between the germline ends.

There are a few counts of this clone. The chain uses TRBV5-4 and TRBJ1-1; 7 bases map to TRBD1. Germline V gene lookup returns CDR1 SGHNT and CDR2 YYREEE (reference sequence). The CDR3 has 13 residues. V dropped 6 bases and J dropped 5; count of bases not matched to a gene: 7. In DNA form, the CDR3 reads TGTGCCAGCACTCTCTGGGGACAGACTGAAGCTTTCTTT. Its translation is CASTLWGQTEAFF.

The chain uses TRBV10-3 and TRBJ2-3; 8 positions match TRBD2. CDR3 size: 13 residues. Trimming took 4 bases from V and 5 from J; bases not matched to a gene: 2. Germline V lookup: CDR1 ENHRY, CDR2 SYGVKD. CDR3 in amino acids: CAISAGGLDTQYF. In DNA form, the CDR3 reads TGTGCCATCAGTGCGGGAGGGTTAGATACGCAGTATTTT.

The chain carries TRBV12-3 or TRBV12-4 and TRBJ2-1; 8 bases agree with TRBD1. This CDR3 spans 13 amino acids. The junction had 6 bases not matched to a gene; V was cut back by 5 bases and J by 9 bases. CDR3 bases: TGTGCCAGCAGTGGCAGGGGGCGCGGTGAGCAGTTCTTC. Its translation is CASSGRGRGEQFF.

The rearrangement uses TRBV3-1 (or the pseudogene TRBV3-2) and TRBJ2-7, with 8 positions matching TRBD2. The germline V gene has CDR1 LGHDT and CDR2 YNNKEL (reference sequence). The CDR3 length is 15 residues. V shed 4 bases, J shed 3 bases, and the junction held 8 bases outside the gene matches. The CDR3 spells CASSLGGGLRYEQYF. CDR3 nucleotides: TGTGCCAGCAGCCTCGGCGGGGGGCTCCGCTACGAGCAGTACTTC.

This clone came up once. This chain connects TRBV5-8 to TRBJ1-5; TRBD1 is a possible D gene (5 bases). The CDR3 runs to 15 residues. Trimming pared 0 bases from V and 0 bases from J, leaving 7 bases between. The V gene's germline CDR1 is SGHTS and CDR2 YDEGEE. CDR3 coding DNA: TGTGCCAGCAGCTTGGGACAGTATAGCAATCAGCCCCAGCATTTT. Translation gives CASSLGQYSNQPQHF.